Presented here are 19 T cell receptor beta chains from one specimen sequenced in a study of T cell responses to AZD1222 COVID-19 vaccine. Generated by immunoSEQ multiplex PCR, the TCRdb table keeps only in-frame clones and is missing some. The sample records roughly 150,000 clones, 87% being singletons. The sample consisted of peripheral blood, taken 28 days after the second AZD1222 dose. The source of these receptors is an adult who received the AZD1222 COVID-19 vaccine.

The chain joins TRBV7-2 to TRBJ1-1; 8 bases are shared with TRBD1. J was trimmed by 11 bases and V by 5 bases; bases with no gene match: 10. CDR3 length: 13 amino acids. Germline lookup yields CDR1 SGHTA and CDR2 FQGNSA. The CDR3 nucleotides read TGTGCCAGCAGCACAAGTCAGGGGGCGGGGGCTTTCTTT. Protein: CASSTSQGAGAFF. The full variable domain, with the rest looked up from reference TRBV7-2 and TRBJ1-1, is GAGVSQSPSNKVTEKGKDVELRCDPISGHTALYWYRQSLGQGLEFLIYFQGNSAPDKSGLPSDRFSAERTGGSVSTLTIQRTQQEDSAVYLCASSTSQGAGAFFGQGTRLTVV.

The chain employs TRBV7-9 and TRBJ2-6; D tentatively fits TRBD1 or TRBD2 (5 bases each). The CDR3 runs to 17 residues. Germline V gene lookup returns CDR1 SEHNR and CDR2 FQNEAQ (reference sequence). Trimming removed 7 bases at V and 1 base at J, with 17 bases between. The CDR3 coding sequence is TGTGCCAGCACCCGCGACAGAGGGGCATCTGGGGCCAACGTCCTGACTTTC. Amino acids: CASTRDRGASGANVLTF.

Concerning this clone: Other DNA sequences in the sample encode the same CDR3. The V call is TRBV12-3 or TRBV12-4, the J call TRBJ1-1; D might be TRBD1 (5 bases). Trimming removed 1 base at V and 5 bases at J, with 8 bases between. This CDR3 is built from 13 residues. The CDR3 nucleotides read TGTGCCAGCAGTTTAGGTCAGGGTACTGAAGCTTTCTTT. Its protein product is CASSLGQGTEAFF.

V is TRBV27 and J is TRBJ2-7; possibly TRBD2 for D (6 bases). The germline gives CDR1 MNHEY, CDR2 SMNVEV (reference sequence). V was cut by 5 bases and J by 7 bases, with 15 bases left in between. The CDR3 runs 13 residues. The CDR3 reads CASSPRLVGEQYF. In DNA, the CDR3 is TGTGCCAGCAGTCCAAGACTAGTTGGTGAGCAGTACTTC.

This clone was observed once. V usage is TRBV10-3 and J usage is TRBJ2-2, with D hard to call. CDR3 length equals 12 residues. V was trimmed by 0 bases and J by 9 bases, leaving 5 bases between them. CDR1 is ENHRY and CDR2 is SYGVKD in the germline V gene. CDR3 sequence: CAISESGRELFF. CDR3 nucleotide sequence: TGTGCCATCAGTGAGTCCGGCAGGGAGCTGTTTTTT.

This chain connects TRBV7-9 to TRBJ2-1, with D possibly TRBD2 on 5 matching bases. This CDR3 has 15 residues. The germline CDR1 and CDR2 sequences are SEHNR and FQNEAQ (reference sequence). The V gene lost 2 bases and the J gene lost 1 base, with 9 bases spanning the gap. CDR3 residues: CASSLSRGSYNEQFF. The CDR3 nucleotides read TGTGCCAGCAGCTTATCGCGCGGGTCCTACAATGAGCAGTTCTTC.

The CDR3 reads CASRKQGAENTGELFF. The CDR3 DNA reads as TGTGCCAGTAGGAAACAGGGGGCAGAGAACACCGGGGAGCTGTTTTTT. V usage is TRBV19 and J usage is TRBJ2-2; 9 positions agree with TRBD1. The length of the CDR3 is 16 residues. Trimming cost V 6 bases and J 1 base; bases outside gene matches: 6. Germline V lookup: CDR1 LNHDA, CDR2 SQIVND (reference sequence).

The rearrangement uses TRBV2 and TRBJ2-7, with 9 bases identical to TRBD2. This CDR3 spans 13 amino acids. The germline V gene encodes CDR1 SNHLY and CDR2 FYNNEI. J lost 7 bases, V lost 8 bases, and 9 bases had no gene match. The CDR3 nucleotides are TGTGCCAGCGGCCTGCTAGCGGGAATGGAGCAGTACTTC. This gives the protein CASGLLAGMEQYF. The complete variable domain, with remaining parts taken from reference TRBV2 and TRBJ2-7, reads EPEVTQTPSHQVTQMGQEVILRCVPISNHLYFYWYRQILGQKVEFLVSFYNNEISEKSEIFDDQFSVERPDGSNFTLKIRSTKLEDSAMYFCASGLLAGMEQYFGPGTRLTVT.

As DNA, the CDR3 is TGTGCCATCAGTACTAGCGGTACTAGCACAGATACGCAGTATTTT. Protein product: CAISTSGTSTDTQYF. The chain carries TRBV10-3 and TRBJ2-3; 8 nucleotides align to TRBD2. Trimming cost V 5 bases and J 0 bases; bases outside gene matches: 4. This CDR3 is 15 amino acids long. Looked up from germline, CDR1 is ENHRY and CDR2 is SYGVKD.

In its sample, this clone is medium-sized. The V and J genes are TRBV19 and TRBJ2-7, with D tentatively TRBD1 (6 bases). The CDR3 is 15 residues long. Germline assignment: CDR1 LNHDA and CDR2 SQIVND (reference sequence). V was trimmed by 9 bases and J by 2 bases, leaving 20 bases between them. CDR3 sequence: CASTLTGQGTYEQYF. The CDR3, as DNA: TGTGCCAGCACCCTCACGGGGCAGGGGACCTACGAGCAGTACTTC. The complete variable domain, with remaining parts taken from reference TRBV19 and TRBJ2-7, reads DGGITQSPKYLFRKEGQNVTLSCEQNLNHDAMYWYRQDPGQGLRLIYYSQIVNDFQKGDIAEGYSVSREKKESFPLTVTSAQKNPTAFYLCASTLTGQGTYEQYFGPGTRLTVT.

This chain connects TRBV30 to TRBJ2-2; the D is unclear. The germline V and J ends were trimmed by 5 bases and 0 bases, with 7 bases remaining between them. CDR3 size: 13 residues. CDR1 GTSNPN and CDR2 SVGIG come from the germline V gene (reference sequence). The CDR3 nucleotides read TGTGCCTGGGGATACTCGAACACCGGGGAGCTGTTTTTT. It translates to CAWGYSNTGELFF.

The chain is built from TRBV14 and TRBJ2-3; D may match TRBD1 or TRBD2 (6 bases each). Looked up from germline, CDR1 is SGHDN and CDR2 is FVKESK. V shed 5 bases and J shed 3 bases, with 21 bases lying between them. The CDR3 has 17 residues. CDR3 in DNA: TGTGCCAGCAGCTCGCGGGACATCATTCGGGGGACAGATACGCAGTATTTT. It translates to CASSSRDIIRGTDTQYF.

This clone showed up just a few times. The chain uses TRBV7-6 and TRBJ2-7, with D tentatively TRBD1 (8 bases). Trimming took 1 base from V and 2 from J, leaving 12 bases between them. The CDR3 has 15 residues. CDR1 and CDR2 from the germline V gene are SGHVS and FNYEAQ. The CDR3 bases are TGTGCCAGCAGCTTAGGGACAGGGACTACCTACGAGCAGTACTTC. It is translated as CASSLGTGTTYEQYF.

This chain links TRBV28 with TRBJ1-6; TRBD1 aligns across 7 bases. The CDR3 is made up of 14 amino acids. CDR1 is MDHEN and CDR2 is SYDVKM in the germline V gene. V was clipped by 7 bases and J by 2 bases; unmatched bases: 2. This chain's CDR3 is CASKGAPYNSPLHF. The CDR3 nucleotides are TGTGCCAGCAAGGGGGCTCCCTATAATTCACCCCTCCACTTT. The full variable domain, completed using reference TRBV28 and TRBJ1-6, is DVKVTQSSRYLVKRTGEKVFLECVQDMDHENMFWYRQDPGLGLRLIYFSYDVKMKEKGDIPEGYSVSREKKERFSLILESASTNQTSMYLCASKGAPYNSPLHFGNGTRLTVT.

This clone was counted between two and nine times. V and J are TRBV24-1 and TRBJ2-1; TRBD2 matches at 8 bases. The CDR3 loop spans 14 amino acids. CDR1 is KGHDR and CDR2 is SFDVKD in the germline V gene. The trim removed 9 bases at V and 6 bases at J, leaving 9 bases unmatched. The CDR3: CATSPGLGVNEQFF. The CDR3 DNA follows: TGTGCCACCTCCCCGGGACTAGGGGTCAATGAGCAGTTCTTC.

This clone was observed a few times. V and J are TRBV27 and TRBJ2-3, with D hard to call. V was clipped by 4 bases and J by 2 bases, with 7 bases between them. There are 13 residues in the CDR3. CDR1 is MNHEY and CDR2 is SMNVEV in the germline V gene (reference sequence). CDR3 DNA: TGTGCCAGCAGTTCACTTGACACAGATACGCAGTATTTT. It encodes CASSSLDTDTQYF.

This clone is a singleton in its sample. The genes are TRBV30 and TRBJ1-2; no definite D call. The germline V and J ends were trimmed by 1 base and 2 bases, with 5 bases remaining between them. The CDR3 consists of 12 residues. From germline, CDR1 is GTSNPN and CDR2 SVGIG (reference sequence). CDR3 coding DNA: TGTGCCTGGAGTGAATGGAACTATGGCTACACCTTC. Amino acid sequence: CAWSEWNYGYTF.

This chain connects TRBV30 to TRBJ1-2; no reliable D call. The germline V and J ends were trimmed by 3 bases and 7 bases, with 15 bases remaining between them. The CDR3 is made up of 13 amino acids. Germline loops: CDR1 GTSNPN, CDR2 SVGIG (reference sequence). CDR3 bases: TGTGCCTGGAGAACGGAATCGTACGGTGGCTACACCTTC. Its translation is CAWRTESYGGYTF.

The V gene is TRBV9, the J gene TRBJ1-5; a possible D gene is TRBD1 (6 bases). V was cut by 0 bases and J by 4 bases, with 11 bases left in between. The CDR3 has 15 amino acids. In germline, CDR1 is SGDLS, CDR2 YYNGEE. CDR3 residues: CASSVEGGRNQPQHF. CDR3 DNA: TGTGCCAGCAGCGTAGAGGGGGGTAGAAATCAGCCCCAGCATTTT.